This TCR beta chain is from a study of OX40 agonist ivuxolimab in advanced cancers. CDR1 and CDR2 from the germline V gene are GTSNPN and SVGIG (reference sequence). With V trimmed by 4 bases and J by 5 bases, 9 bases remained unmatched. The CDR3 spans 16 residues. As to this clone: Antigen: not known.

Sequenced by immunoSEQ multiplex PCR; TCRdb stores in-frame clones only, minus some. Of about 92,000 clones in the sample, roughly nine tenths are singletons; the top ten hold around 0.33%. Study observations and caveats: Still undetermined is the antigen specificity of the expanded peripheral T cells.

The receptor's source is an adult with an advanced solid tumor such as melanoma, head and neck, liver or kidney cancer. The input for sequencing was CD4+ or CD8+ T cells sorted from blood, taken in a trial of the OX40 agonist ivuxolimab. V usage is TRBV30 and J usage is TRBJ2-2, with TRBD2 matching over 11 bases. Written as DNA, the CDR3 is TGTGCCTGGACCCTACTAGCGGGAGTACGAACCGGGGAGCTGTTTTTT. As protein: CAWTLLAGVRTGELFF.